This T cell receptor (beta chain) comes out of a study of Graves' ophthalmopathy and Graves' hyperthyroidism. Turning to the study itself: Hyperthyroidism was considered stable when no ophthalmopathy appeared within 18 months of follow-up. General study results and limits: In separating ophthalmopathy from stable hyperthyroidism, a 13-signature model achieved roughly 90% sensitivity and 75% to 84% specificity.

Patients were excluded if they had other autoimmune diseases or uncontrolled infections, and likewise if pregnancy or lactation applied. RNA transcripts were the template, and TCR beta CDR3 regions were amplified from them. HTBI primers served in a first-round RT-PCR, which a second-round multiplex PCR followed. Using its own MiXCR run on the multiplex PCR reads, TCRdb lists one record per CDR3 protein. The sample lists about 500,000 distinct CDR3 sequences, under 45% occurring once. Many counts were recorded for this clonotype. Its antigen is currently unknown. Sequencing was done on a sample of peripheral blood or thyroid tissue (not recorded which). The receptor was isolated from an adult man with Graves' hyperthyroidism.

The CDR3 reads CASSGQRAKTQYF. CDR3 DNA: TGTGCCAGCAGCGGCCAGAGGGCGAAGACCCAGTACTTC. This chain uses TRBV7-8 with TRBJ2-5, with D perhaps TRBD2 (5 bases). This CDR3 is built from 13 residues. Germline CDR1 is SGHVS and CDR2 is FQNEAQ. V was clipped by 5 bases and J by 6 bases, with 13 bases between them.